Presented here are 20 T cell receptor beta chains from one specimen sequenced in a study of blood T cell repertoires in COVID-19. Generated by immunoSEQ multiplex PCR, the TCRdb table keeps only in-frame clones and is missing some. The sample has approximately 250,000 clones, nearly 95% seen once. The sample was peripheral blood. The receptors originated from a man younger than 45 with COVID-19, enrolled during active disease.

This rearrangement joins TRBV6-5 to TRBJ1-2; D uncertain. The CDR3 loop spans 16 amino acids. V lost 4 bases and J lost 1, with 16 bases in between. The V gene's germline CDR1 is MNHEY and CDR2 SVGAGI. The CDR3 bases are TGTGCCAGCAGTTTGGGGTACATGAGGGATAACTATGGCTACACCTTC. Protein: CASSLGYMRDNYGYTF.

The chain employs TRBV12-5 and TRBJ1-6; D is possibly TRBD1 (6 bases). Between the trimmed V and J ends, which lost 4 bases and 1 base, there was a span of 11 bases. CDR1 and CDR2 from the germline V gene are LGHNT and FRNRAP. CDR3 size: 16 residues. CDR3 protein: CASGSYRESYNSPLHF. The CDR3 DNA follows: TGTGCTAGTGGTTCATACAGGGAGTCCTATAATTCACCCCTCCACTTT. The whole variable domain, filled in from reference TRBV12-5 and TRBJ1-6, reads DARVTQTPRHKVTEMGQEVTMRCQPILGHNTVFWYRQTMMQGLELLAYFRNRAPLDDSGMPKDRFSAEMPDATLATLKIQPSEPRDSAVYFCASGSYRESYNSPLHFGNGTRLTVT.

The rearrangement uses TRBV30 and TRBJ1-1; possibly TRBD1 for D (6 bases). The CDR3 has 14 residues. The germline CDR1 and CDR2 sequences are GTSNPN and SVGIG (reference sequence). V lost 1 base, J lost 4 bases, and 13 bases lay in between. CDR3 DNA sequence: TGTGCCTGGAGTGACGAGGGGGTAAGCACTGAAGCTTTCTTT. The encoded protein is CAWSDEGVSTEAFF.

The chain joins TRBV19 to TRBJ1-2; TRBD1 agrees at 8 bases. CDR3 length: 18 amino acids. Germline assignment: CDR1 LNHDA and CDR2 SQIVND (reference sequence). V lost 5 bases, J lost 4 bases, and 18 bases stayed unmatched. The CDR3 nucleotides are TGTGCCAGTAGTTCCCCGGACAGGGCTTATACCCTGCCCTATGGCTACACCTTC. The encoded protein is CASSSPDRAYTLPYGYTF.

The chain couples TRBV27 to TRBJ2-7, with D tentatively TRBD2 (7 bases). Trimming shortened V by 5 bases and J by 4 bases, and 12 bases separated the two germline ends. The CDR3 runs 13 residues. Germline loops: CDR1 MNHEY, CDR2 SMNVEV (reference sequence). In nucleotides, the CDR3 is TGTGCCAGCAGTAGGGGGGGCAGATACGAGCAGTACTTC. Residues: CASSRGGRYEQYF.

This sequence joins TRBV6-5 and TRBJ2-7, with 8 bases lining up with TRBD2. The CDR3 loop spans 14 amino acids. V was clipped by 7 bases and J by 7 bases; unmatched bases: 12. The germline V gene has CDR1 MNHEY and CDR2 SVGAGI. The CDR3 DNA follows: TGTGCCAGCACACCAGGGACTAGGGTAGAGGAGCAGTACTTC. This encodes CASTPGTRVEEQYF.

CDR3 sequence: CATSDSQGLGETQYF. CDR3 bases: TGTGCCACCAGTGATTCACAGGGTTTGGGGGAGACCCAGTACTTC. The chain is built from TRBV24-1 and TRBJ2-5; D might be TRBD1 (6 bases). V lost 2 bases to trimming and J lost 5 bases, with 14 bases between them. The germline CDR1 and CDR2 sequences are KGHDR and SFDVKD. The CDR3 is 15 residues long.

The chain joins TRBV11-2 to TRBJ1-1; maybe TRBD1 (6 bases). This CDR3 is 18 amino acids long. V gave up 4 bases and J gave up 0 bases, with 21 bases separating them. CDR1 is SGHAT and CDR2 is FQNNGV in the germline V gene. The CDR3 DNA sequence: TGTGCCAGCAGCTCCACTGCCGGGGGGCGAGGGATGAACACTGAAGCTTTCTTT. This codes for CASSSTAGGRGMNTEAFF.

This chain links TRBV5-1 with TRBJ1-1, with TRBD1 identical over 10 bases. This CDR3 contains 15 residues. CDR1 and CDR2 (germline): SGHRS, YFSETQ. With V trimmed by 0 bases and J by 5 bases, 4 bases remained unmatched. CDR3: CASSLEGQGRTEAFF. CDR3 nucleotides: TGCGCCAGCAGCTTGGAGGGACAGGGGAGAACTGAAGCTTTCTTT. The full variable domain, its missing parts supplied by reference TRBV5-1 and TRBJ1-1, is KAGVTQTPRYLIKTRGQQVTLSCSPISGHRSVSWYQQTPGQGLQFLFEYFSETQRNKGNFPGRFSGRQFSNSRSEMNVSTLELGDSALYLCASSLEGQGRTEAFFGQGTRLTVV.

Written as DNA, the CDR3 is TGCGCCAGCAGCCCCGGGACAGTGGTTCGCGGGGAGCAGTACTTC. Its translation is CASSPGTVVRGEQYF. The chain employs TRBV5-1 and TRBJ2-7; 7 positions agree with TRBD1. V dropped 4 bases and J dropped 7; count of bases not matched to a gene: 14. The CDR3 covers 15 residues. CDR1 SGHRS and CDR2 YFSETQ come from the germline V gene. Using reference TRBV5-1 and TRBJ2-7 for the parts outside the CDR3, the full variable domain is KAGVTQTPRYLIKTRGQQVTLSCSPISGHRSVSWYQQTPGQGLQFLFEYFSETQRNKGNFPGRFSGRQFSNSRSEMNVSTLELGDSALYLCASSPGTVVRGEQYFGPGTRLTVT.

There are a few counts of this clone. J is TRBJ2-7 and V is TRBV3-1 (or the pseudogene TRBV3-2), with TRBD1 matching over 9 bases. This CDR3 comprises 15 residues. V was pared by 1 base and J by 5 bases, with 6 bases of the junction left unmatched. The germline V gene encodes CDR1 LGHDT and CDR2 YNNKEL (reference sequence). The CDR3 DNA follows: TGTGCCAGCAGCCAAGGCGGGGACAGGGTACACGAGCAGTACTTC. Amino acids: CASSQGGDRVHEQYF.

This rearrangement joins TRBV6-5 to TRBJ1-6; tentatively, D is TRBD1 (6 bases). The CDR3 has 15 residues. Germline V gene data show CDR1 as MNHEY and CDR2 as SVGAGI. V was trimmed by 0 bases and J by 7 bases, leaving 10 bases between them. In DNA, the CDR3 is TGTGCCAGCAGTTACTCGGCAGGGGAGAATTCACCCCTCCACTTT. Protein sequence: CASSYSAGENSPLHF.

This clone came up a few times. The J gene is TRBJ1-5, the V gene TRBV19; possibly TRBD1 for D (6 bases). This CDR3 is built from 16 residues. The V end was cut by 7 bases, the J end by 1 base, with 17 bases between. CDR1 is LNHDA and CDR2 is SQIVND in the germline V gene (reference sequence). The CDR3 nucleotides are TGTGCCAGTACCACTGGGCAGGGGCAGAGCAATCAGCCCCAGCATTTT. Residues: CASTTGQGQSNQPQHF.

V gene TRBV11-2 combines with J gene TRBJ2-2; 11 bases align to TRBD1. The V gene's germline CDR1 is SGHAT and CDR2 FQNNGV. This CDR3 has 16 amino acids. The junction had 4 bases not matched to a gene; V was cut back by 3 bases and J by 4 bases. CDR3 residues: CASSLYGTGGTGELFF. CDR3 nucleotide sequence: TGTGCCAGCAGCTTGTATGGGACAGGGGGCACCGGGGAGCTGTTTTTT.

CDR3 protein: CASSSATYGTEAFF. The CDR3 coding sequence is TGTGCCAGCAGCTCCGCCACTTATGGCACTGAAGCTTTCTTT. The V call is TRBV7-6, the J call TRBJ1-1; no reliable D call. The CDR3 is 14 residues long. V dropped 4 bases and J dropped 4 bases, with 13 bases sitting between them. The V gene's germline CDR1 is SGHVS and CDR2 FNYEAQ.

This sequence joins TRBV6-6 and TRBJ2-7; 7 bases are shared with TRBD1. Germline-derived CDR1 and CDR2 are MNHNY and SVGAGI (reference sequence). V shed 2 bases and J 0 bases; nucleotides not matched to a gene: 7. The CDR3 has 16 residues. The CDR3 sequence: CASSYGTARDSYEQYF. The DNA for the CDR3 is TGTGCCAGCAGTTACGGGACAGCAAGAGACTCCTACGAGCAGTACTTC.

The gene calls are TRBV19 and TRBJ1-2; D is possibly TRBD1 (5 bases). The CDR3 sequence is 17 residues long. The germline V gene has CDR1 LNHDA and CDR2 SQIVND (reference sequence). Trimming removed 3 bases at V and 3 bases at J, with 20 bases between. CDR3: CASSIEVLGGLDYGYTF. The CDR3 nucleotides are TGTGCCAGTAGTATCGAGGTTTTGGGGGGTCTCGACTATGGCTACACCTTC.

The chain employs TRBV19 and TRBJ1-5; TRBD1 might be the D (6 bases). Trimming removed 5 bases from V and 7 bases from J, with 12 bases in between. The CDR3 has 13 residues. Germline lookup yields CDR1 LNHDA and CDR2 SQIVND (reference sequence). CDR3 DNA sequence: TGTGCCAGTAGTCAGACAGGAGGCCAGCCCCAGCATTTT. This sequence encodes CASSQTGGQPQHF.

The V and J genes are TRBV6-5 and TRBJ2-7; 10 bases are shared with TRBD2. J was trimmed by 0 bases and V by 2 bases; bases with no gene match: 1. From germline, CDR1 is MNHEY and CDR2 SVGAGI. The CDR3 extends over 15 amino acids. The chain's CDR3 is CASSYQRGGSYEQYF. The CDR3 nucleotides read TGTGCCAGCAGTTACCAGCGGGGGGGCTCCTACGAGCAGTACTTC.

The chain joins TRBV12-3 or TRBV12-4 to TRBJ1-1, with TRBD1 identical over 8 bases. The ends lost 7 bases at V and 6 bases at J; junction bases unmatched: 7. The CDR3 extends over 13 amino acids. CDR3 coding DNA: TGTGCCAGCATCGGACAGGGCCCCCCTGAAGCTTTCTTT. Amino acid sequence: CASIGQGPPEAFF.